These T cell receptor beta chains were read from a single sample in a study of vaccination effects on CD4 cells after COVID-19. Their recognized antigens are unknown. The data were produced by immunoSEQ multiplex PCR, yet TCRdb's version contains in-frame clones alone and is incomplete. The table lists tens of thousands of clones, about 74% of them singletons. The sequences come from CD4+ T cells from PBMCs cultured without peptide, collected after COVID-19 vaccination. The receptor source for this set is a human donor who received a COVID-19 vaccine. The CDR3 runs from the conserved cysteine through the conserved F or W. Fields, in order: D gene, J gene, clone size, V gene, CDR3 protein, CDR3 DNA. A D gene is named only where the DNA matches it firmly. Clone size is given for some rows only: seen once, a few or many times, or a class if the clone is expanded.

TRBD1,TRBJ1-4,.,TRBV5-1,CASRLQGAHEKLFF,TGCGCCAGCAGGTTACAGGGGGCCCATGAAAAACTGTTTTTT
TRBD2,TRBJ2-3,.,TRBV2,CASSEEARGGIDTQYF,TGTGCCAGCAGTGAGGAAGCGCGGGGGGGCATAGATACGCAGTATTTT
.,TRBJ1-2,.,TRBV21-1,CASSRRGVEGYTF,TGTGCCAGCAGCCGGCGGGGGGTGGAAGGCTACACCTTC
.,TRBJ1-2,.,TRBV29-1,CSVYGDRNYGYTF,TGCAGCGTATACGGGGATAGGAACTATGGCTACACCTTC
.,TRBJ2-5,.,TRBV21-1,CASSKERRGQGAGKETQYF,TGTGCCAGCAGCAAGGAGCGGAGGGGACAGGGAGCAGGGAAAGAGACCCAGTACTTC
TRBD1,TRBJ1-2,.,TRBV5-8,CASSLDRQGRGYGYTF,TGTGCCAGCAGCTTGGATCGACAGGGCAGGGGCTATGGCTACACCTTC
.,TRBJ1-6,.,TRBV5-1,CASSSTGTYNSPLHF,TGCGCCAGCAGCTCGACAGGAACCTATAATTCACCCCTCCACTTT
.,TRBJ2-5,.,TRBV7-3,CASSQSGATLIETQYF,TGTGCCAGCAGCCAATCGGGAGCGACCCTCATTGAGACCCAGTACTTC
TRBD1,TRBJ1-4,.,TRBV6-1,CASSEPGTDRDEKLFF,TGTGCCAGCAGTGAACCAGGCACGGACAGGGATGAAAAACTGTTTTTT
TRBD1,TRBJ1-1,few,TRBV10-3,CAISPGQGLGTEAFF,TGTGCCATCAGCCCGGGACAGGGATTGGGAACTGAAGCTTTCTTT
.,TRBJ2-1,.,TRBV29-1,CSVRGPYNEQFF,TGCAGCGTTCGGGGCCCCTACAATGAGCAGTTCTTC
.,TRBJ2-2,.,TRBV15,CATSRVISQPGELFF,TGTGCCACCAGCAGAGTTATCTCTCAACCCGGGGAGCTGTTTTTT
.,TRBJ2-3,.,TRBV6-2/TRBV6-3,CASSYSRQVTDTQYF,TGTGCCAGCAGTTACAGCCGACAGGTCACAGATACGCAGTATTTT
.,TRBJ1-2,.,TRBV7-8,CASSRVWAYGYTF,TGTGCCAGCAGCCGAGTGTGGGCTTATGGCTACACCTTC
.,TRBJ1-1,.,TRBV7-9,CASSLTGVGTEAFF,TGTGCCAGCAGCTTAACGGGGGTAGGCACTGAAGCTTTCTTT
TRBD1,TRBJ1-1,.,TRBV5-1,CASSLAADRVVPFF,TGCGCCAGCAGCTTGGCCGCGGACAGGGTGGTACCTTTCTTT
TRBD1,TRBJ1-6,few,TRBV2,CASSRGQGRINSPLHF,TGTGCCAGCAGTAGGGGACAGGGAAGAATCAATTCACCCCTCCACTTT
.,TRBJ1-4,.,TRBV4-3,CASSPSTATNEKLFF,TGCGCCAGCAGCCCCTCGACAGCAACTAATGAAAAACTGTTTTTT
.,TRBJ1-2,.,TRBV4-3,CASSQSRAQGFSRGYTF,TGCGCCAGCAGCCAATCTCGGGCGCAGGGATTTTCCCGTGGCTACACCTTC
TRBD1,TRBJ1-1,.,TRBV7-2,CASSWTGYTEAFF,TGTGCCAGCAGCTGGACAGGGTACACTGAAGCTTTCTTT
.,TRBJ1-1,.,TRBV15,CATSRRDNTEAFF,TGTGCCACCAGCAGGAGAGATAACACTGAAGCTTTCTTT
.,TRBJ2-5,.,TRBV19,CASSINSPETQYF,TGTGCCAGTAGTATTAATTCCCCAGAGACCCAGTACTTC
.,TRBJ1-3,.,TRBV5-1,CASSPGSSGNTIYF,TGCGCCAGCAGCCCAGGGTCCTCTGGAAACACCATATATTTT
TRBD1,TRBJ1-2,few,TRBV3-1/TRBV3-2,CASSLRQGLGYGYTF,TGTGCCAGCAGCCTTAGACAGGGGCTGGGCTATGGCTACACCTTC